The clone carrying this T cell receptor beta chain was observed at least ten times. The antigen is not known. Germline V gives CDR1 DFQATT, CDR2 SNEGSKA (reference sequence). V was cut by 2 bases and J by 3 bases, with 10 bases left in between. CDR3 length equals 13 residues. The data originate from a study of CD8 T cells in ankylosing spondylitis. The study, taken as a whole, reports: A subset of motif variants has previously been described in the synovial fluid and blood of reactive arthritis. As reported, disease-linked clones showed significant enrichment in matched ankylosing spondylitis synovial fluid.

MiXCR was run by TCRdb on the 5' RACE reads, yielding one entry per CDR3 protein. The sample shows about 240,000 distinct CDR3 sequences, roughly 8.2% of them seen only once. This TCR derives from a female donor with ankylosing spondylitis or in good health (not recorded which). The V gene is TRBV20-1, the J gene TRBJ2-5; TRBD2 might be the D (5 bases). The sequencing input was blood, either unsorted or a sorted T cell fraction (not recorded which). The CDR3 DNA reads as TGCAGTGCTAGACATACCGGGGAAGAGACCCAGTACTTC. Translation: CSARHTGEETQYF.